This TCR beta chain was sequenced in a study of blood T cell repertoires in COVID-19. Looking at the study overall: COVID-19 samples from acute and convalescent phases originated in the United States, Italy and Spain. PBMCs, B-cell-depleted T cells, or T cells were the source of the cDNA or gDNA that made up the material.

CDR1 and CDR2 (germline): MDHEN, SYDVKM. The CDR3 covers 15 residues. The V and J ends lost 5 bases and 7 bases, in that order; junction bases with no gene match: 9. Methods used by the authors: Amplified reference gene primers provided the basis for estimating nucleated cell counts. Repertoires were generated with immunoSEQ multiplex PCR, while TCRdb's copy carries only in-frame clones and drops some. The V and J calls and clone size come from that table; D and trimming were worked out from the DNA. The repertoire consists of about 140,000 clones, with 65% to 90% occurring once and the leading ten covering around 3%.

The TCR comes from a man in his forties or fifties with acute or convalescent COVID-19. This rearrangement joins TRBV28 to TRBJ2-1; TRBD2 aligns across 9 bases. What was sequenced was peripheral blood. CDR3 region: CASSSGSSGGNEQFF. The CDR3 coding sequence is TGTGCCAGCAGTAGCGGGAGTAGCGGGGGTAATGAGCAGTTCTTC.